The 22 T cell receptor beta chains in this list originate from one sample, sequenced in a study of blood T cell repertoires in COVID-19. Produced via immunoSEQ multiplex PCR; TCRdb's table is partial and in-frame only. The repertoire holds more than 250,000 clones, around nine tenths seen once, with about 6.1% in the top ten. Sequencing used PBMCs or T cells enriched from blood (not recorded which). These receptors originate from a woman aged 40 to 55 who had recovered from COVID-19.

V usage is TRBV19 and J usage is TRBJ1-5, with a weak D call TRBD1 (6 bases). Trimming pared 0 bases from V and 3 bases from J, leaving 12 bases between. Germline V gene data show CDR1 as LNHDA and CDR2 as SQIVND (reference sequence). The CDR3 consists of 16 residues. The CDR3 DNA sequence: TGTGCCAGTAGTATAGATCCGGGACAAATCAATCAGCCCCAGCATTTT. Its protein product is CASSIDPGQINQPQHF.

The count of this clone is one. V is TRBV5-1 and J is TRBJ2-5; D is perhaps TRBD1 (6 bases). The V and J ends lost 0 bases and 2 bases respectively, with 11 bases between them. The CDR3 sequence is 15 residues long. Germline CDR1 is SGHRS and CDR2 is YFSETQ. The CDR3 sequence: CASSLGPQGQETQYF. CDR3 nucleotides: TGCGCCAGCAGCTTGGGCCCCCAGGGGCAAGAGACCCAGTACTTC.

This clone was recorded a few times. This rearrangement joins TRBV6-5 to TRBJ2-2; D is possibly TRBD1 (7 bases). Trimming pared 7 bases from V and 9 bases from J, leaving 18 bases between. Germline CDR1 MNHEY, CDR2 SVGAGI. The CDR3 loop spans 14 amino acids. CDR3 in DNA: TGTGCCAGCACCTCGGGGGCAGGGGGAAGGGAGCTGTTTTTT. It encodes CASTSGAGGRELFF.

This clone was found once. This chain connects TRBV7-2 to TRBJ2-3, with a possible D match to TRBD2 (6 bases). Germline CDR1 reads SGHTA; CDR2 reads FQGNSA. Trimming pared 0 bases from V and 5 bases from J, leaving 12 bases between. The CDR3 is 15 amino acids. The CDR3 DNA is TGTGCCAGCAGCTTAGCTAGCGGAGGGATAGATACGCAGTATTTT. Translated, it gives CASSLASGGIDTQYF.

This chain links TRBV2 with TRBJ1-4; 8 positions agree with TRBD1. Trimming at V came to 11 bases and at J to 6 bases, leaving 2 bases not matched to a gene. The CDR3 extends over 11 amino acids. CDR1 and CDR2 (germline): SNHLY, FYNNEI. The CDR3 DNA sequence: TGTGCCGCAGGGGGCGATGAAAAACTGTTTTTT. Amino acid sequence: CAAGGDEKLFF.

The rearrangement uses TRBV4-3 and TRBJ2-3; 12 bases align to TRBD2. V was pared by 0 bases and J by 5 bases, with 9 bases of the junction left unmatched. In germline, CDR1 is LGHNA, CDR2 YSLEER. This CDR3 has 18 amino acids. CDR3 amino acids: CASSQELAGGTTVDTQYF. Written as DNA, the CDR3 is TGCGCCAGCAGCCAAGAGCTAGCGGGAGGGACCACGGTAGATACGCAGTATTTT.

The gene calls are TRBV15 and TRBJ2-6, with 7 bases lining up with TRBD1. CDR3 length equals 15 residues. J was trimmed by 2 bases and V by 9 bases; bases with no gene match: 7. Per the germline V gene, CDR1 is LNHNV and CDR2 is YYDKDF (reference sequence). Here the CDR3 DNA reads TGTGCCACTGAAGACAGGGCAGCTGGGGCCAACGTCCTGACTTTC. It translates to CATEDRAAGANVLTF.

The chain joins TRBV7-3 to TRBJ2-2, with TRBD2 matching over 15 bases. Germline V gene sequence: CDR1 SGHTA, CDR2 FQGTGA. V lost 3 bases, J lost 7 bases, and 3 bases stayed unmatched. This CDR3 contains 16 residues. DNA of the CDR3: TGTGCCAGCAGCTTCAGGACTAGCGGGAGGGGCGGGGAGCTGTTTTTT. Its translation is CASSFRTSGRGGELFF.

The chain uses TRBV7-2 and TRBJ1-1, with a weak D call TRBD1 (6 bases). Germline-derived CDR1 and CDR2 are SGHTA and FQGNSA. With 6 bases removed from V and 2 bases from J, the gap between germline ends came to 13 bases. The CDR3 contains 14 residues. CDR3 nucleotide sequence: TGTGCCAGCAGGACCTACAGGGCCAACACTGAAGCTTTCTTT. It specifies CASRTYRANTEAFF. The complete variable domain, with remaining parts taken from reference TRBV7-2 and TRBJ1-1, reads GAGVSQSPSNKVTEKGKDVELRCDPISGHTALYWYRQSLGQGLEFLIYFQGNSAPDKSGLPSDRFSAERTGGSVSTLTIQRTQQEDSAVYLCASRTYRANTEAFFGQGTRLTVV.

The chain recombines TRBV6-8 with TRBJ2-7, with 8 bases lining up with TRBD1. With V trimmed by 6 bases and J by 6 bases, 22 bases remained unmatched. CDR3 length: 18 residues. Germline V gene data show CDR1 as MNHGY and CDR2 as SAAAGT. CDR3 loop: CASSPPKYSRGPSGEQYF. The CDR3 bases are TGTGCCAGCAGCCCACCCAAATACTCCAGGGGGCCCAGCGGCGAGCAGTACTTC.

The V and J genes are TRBV3-1 (or the pseudogene TRBV3-2) and TRBJ2-2, with 10 positions matching TRBD1. Trimming removed 1 base from V and 3 bases from J; junction bases left unmatched: 5. The CDR3 spans 17 residues. Germline values: CDR1 LGHDT, CDR2 YNNKEL (reference sequence). This CDR3 is CASSQVGGTGDTGELFF. The CDR3 nucleotides read TGTGCCAGCAGCCAAGTTGGGGGGACAGGGGACACCGGGGAGCTGTTTTTT.

For this clone: The junction departs from the called germline gene at one end, perhaps through a read error. The genes are TRBV4-1 and TRBJ1-4; 8 bases agree with TRBD1. CDR1 and CDR2 from the germline V gene are MGHRA and YSYEKL. The CDR3 runs 12 residues. CDR3 sequence: CASSQTPGQVVF. Here the CDR3 DNA reads TGCGCCAGCAGCCAAACACCGGGACAGGTGGTATTT.

The rearrangement joins TRBV6-5 to TRBJ1-2; the D is unclear. The CDR3 is 14 amino acids. Looked up from germline, CDR1 is MNHEY and CDR2 is SVGAGI. Trimming pared 0 bases from V and 9 bases from J, leaving 14 bases between. The CDR3 DNA reads TGTGCCAGCAGTTACTCAACGGCGTGGGCTAGCTACACCTTC. It codes for CASSYSTAWASYTF.

CDR3 sequence reads: CASSSPGQGYEQYF. The CDR3 region has the DNA TGTGCCAGCAGCTCACCGGGACAGGGGTACGAGCAGTACTTC. The rearrangement joins TRBV7-2 to TRBJ2-7, with 10 bases fitting TRBD1. Trimming took 4 bases from V and 4 from J; bases not matched to a gene: 4. The CDR3 is 14 residues long. Germline CDR1 and CDR2: SGHTA and FQGNSA. The whole variable domain, filled in from reference TRBV7-2 and TRBJ2-7, reads GAGVSQSPSNKVTEKGKDVELRCDPISGHTALYWYRQSLGQGLEFLIYFQGNSAPDKSGLPSDRFSAERTGGSVSTLTIQRTQQEDSAVYLCASSSPGQGYEQYFGPGTRLTVT.

The chain joins TRBV7-9 to TRBJ1-4, with 9 bases lining up with TRBD1. Germline V gene sequence: CDR1 SEHNR, CDR2 FQNEAQ (reference sequence). The CDR3 runs 16 residues. The junction had 11 bases not matched to a gene; V was cut back by 5 bases and J by 7 bases. CDR3 nucleotides: TGTGCCAGCAGCGATAACAGGGGGCCAGGGCTTGAAAAACTGTTTTTT. Its protein is CASSDNRGPGLEKLFF.

The genes are TRBV30 and TRBJ1-1; weak D call: TRBD1 (6 bases). V shed 2 bases and J shed 1 base, with 17 bases lying between them. Germline V gene lookup returns CDR1 GTSNPN and CDR2 SVGIG (reference sequence). The CDR3 sequence is 16 residues long. Here the CDR3 DNA reads TGTGCCTGGAGTCCCAGAGGGGGGGTTGGGAACACTGAAGCTTTCTTT. Protein product: CAWSPRGGVGNTEAFF. Full variable domain (remainder filled in from reference TRBV30 and TRBJ1-1): SQTIHQWPATLVQPVGSPLSLECTVEGTSNPNLYWYRQAAGRGLQLLFYSVGIGQISSEVPQNLSASRPQDRQFILSSKKLLLSDSGFYLCAWSPRGGVGNTEAFFGQGTRLTVV.

This rearrangement joins TRBV28 to TRBJ2-7, with 7 bases that match TRBD2. This CDR3 spans 15 amino acids. The ends lost 4 bases at V and 5 bases at J; junction bases unmatched: 11. The germline CDR1 and CDR2 sequences are MDHEN and SYDVKM. The CDR3 loop reads CASSSYTGLGNEQYF. Written as DNA, the CDR3 is TGTGCCAGCAGTTCTTACACTGGACTAGGGAACGAGCAGTACTTC.

The chain joins TRBV7-3 to TRBJ2-1, with TRBD2 matching over 9 bases. This CDR3 is 16 amino acids long. V lost 4 bases, J lost 5 bases, and 9 bases stayed unmatched. The germline CDR1 and CDR2 sequences are SGHTA and FQGTGA. CDR3 bases: TGTGCCAGCAGCTCCAGACGGACTAGCGTCAACAATGAGCAGTTCTTC. It codes for CASSSRRTSVNNEQFF.

V is TRBV12-3 or TRBV12-4 and J is TRBJ1-6, with a possible D match to TRBD1 (6 bases). The CDR3 consists of 13 residues. V was trimmed by 6 bases and J by 7 bases, leaving 10 bases between them. The CDR3: CASRQGRNSPLHF. DNA of the CDR3: TGTGCCAGCAGACAGGGAAGGAATTCACCCCTCCACTTT.

The rearrangement uses TRBV7-9 and TRBJ2-7; 8 nucleotides agree with TRBD2. Germline CDR1 SEHNR, CDR2 FQNEAQ (reference sequence). This CDR3 is 15 amino acids long. The V and J ends lost 5 bases and 0 bases, in that order; junction bases with no gene match: 6. CDR3 nucleotides: TGTGCCAGCAGCCGCGGCGGGACTAGCTCCTACGAGCAGTACTTC. It encodes CASSRGGTSSYEQYF.

The chain employs TRBV24-1 and TRBJ2-3, with TRBD2 matching 11 bases. The V gene's germline CDR1 is KGHDR and CDR2 SFDVKD. CDR3 length equals 16 residues. V was pared by 3 bases and J by 2 bases, with 3 bases of the junction left unmatched. The CDR3 DNA sequence: TGTGCCACCAGTGATCCACTAGCGGGGGCCACAGATACGCAGTATTTT. It translates to CATSDPLAGATDTQYF.

This clone was seen only once. The chain's CDR3 is CASSFLVAGSNEQFF. The CDR3 DNA reads as TGTGCCAGCAGTTTCCTAGTAGCGGGGTCGAACGAGCAGTTCTTC. The rearrangement joins TRBV28 to TRBJ2-1, with 8 bases identical to TRBD2. Germline V gene sequence: CDR1 MDHEN, CDR2 SYDVKM. V trimming: 3 bases; J trimming: 10 bases; junction bases outside the gene matches: 11. The CDR3 spans 15 residues.